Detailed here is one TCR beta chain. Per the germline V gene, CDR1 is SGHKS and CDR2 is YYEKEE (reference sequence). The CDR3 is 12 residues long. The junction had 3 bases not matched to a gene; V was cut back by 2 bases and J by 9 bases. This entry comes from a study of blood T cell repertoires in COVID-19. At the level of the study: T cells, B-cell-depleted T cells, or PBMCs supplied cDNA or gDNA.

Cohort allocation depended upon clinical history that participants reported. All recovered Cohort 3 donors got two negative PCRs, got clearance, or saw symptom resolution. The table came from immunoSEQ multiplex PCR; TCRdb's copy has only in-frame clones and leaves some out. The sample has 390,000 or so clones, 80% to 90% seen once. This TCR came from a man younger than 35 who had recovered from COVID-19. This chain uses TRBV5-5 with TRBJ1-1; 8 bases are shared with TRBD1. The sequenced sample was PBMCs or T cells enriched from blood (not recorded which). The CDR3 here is CASSLAGGKAFF. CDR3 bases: TGTGCCAGCAGCTTAGCAGGGGGCAAAGCTTTCTTT.